The 26 T cell receptor beta chains below were found in one sample sequenced in a study of T cell responses to AZD1222 COVID-19 vaccine. This table comes from immunoSEQ multiplex PCR, and its TCRdb copy is limited to in-frame clones, with some not included. The sample contains 150,000 or so clones, more than 90% of which appear only once. The sequencing here drew on peripheral blood, taken on day 0 of AZD1222 vaccination. These receptors originate from an adult in good health.

In its sample, this clone was seen once. The chain uses TRBV5-1 and TRBJ1-3; D is uncertain. Germline lookup yields CDR1 SGHRS and CDR2 YFSETQ. Deletions cut 4 bases from V and 0 bases from J, with 8 bases between. The CDR3 spans 14 residues. CDR3 sequence (DNA): TGCGCCAGCAGCACGGGGAACTCTGGAAACACCATATATTTT. Protein: CASSTGNSGNTIYF.

V is TRBV24-1 and J is TRBJ1-1; 10 bases are a match to TRBD1. Germline loops: CDR1 KGHDR, CDR2 SFDVKD. This CDR3 spans 15 amino acids. The V gene end was trimmed by 2 bases and the J gene end by 6 bases; junction bases not matched to a gene: 5. The chain's CDR3 is CATSDSGTGDAEAFF. CDR3 DNA: TGTGCCACCAGTGATTCCGGGACAGGGGATGCTGAAGCTTTCTTT.

J is TRBJ2-7 and V is TRBV7-8; 7 positions match TRBD1. With 3 bases clipped from V and 4 bases from J, the junction kept 6 bases outside the gene matches. The CDR3 extends over 14 amino acids. The germline CDR1 and CDR2 sequences are SGHVS and FQNEAQ. The CDR3 spells CASSFTGTAYEQYF. CDR3 nucleotides: TGTGCCAGCAGCTTCACCGGGACAGCTTACGAGCAGTACTTC.

The J gene is TRBJ1-2, the V gene TRBV19; D remains unclear. Germline values: CDR1 LNHDA, CDR2 SQIVND (reference sequence). Trimming cost V 6 bases and J 3 bases, with 11 bases left between them. The CDR3 sequence is 13 residues long. This chain's CDR3 is CASSRALDYGYTF. Here the CDR3 DNA reads TGTGCCAGTAGCCGGGCCCTCGACTATGGCTACACCTTC.

This clone turned up a few times. The V and J genes are TRBV5-1 and TRBJ1-1; D unresolved. Germline loops: CDR1 SGHRS, CDR2 YFSETQ. CDR3 length equals 13 residues. V was cut by 0 bases and J by 4 bases, with 7 bases left in between. CDR3 region: CASSLEVITEAFF. The CDR3 DNA sequence: TGCGCCAGCAGCTTGGAAGTAATCACTGAAGCTTTCTTT.

This chain links TRBV5-1 with TRBJ2-7; D may correspond to TRBD1 or TRBD2 (5 bases each). Germline CDR1 and CDR2: SGHRS and YFSETQ. V lost 6 bases, J lost 5 bases, and 21 bases lay in between. The CDR3 extends over 15 amino acids. DNA of the CDR3: TGCGCCAGCAACGTGGGGCAGGGACCCATCCACGAGCAGTACTTC. This translates into CASNVGQGPIHEQYF.

This chain connects TRBV30 to TRBJ1-4; 7 positions match TRBD1. V lost 0 bases and J lost 3; bases outside the gene matches: 7. In germline, CDR1 is GTSNPN, CDR2 SVGIG (reference sequence). The CDR3 loop spans 16 amino acids. As DNA, the CDR3 is TGTGCCTGGAGTGTAGCAGGGGGGGCAGCTAATGAAAAACTGTTTTTT. Encoded protein: CAWSVAGGAANEKLFF. The full variable domain, its missing parts supplied by reference TRBV30 and TRBJ1-4, is SQTIHQWPATLVQPVGSPLSLECTVEGTSNPNLYWYRQAAGRGLQLLFYSVGIGQISSEVPQNLSASRPQDRQFILSSKKLLLSDSGFYLCAWSVAGGAANEKLFFGSGTQLSVL.

J is TRBJ1-1 and V is TRBV3-1 (or the pseudogene TRBV3-2), with 9 bases aligning to TRBD1. There are 15 residues in the CDR3. Trimming at V came to 1 base and at J to 6 bases, leaving 6 bases not matched to a gene. Germline V gives CDR1 LGHDT, CDR2 YNNKEL (reference sequence). CDR3 amino acids: CASSQAGTGWSEAFF. The CDR3 coding sequence is TGTGCCAGCAGCCAAGCTGGGACAGGGTGGTCTGAAGCTTTCTTT.

The rearrangement uses TRBV3-1 (or the pseudogene TRBV3-2) and TRBJ2-3; TRBD1 aligns across 7 bases. In germline, CDR1 is LGHDT, CDR2 YNNKEL (reference sequence). J was trimmed by 4 bases and V by 3 bases; bases with no gene match: 13. The CDR3 contains 17 residues. Written as DNA, the CDR3 is TGTGCCAGCAGCCAGAGGACAGGCCCGAACGGCGCAGATACGCAGTATTTT. Protein sequence: CASSQRTGPNGADTQYF.

The chain carries TRBV4-1 and TRBJ1-5; maybe TRBD1 (5 bases). The length of the CDR3 is 20 residues. Germline CDR1 MGHRA, CDR2 YSYEKL. Trimming pared 4 bases from V and 6 bases from J, leaving 31 bases between. CDR3 nucleotide sequence: TGCGCCAGCAGCCCAAAAGTTCCCTCCGACGGCGGGGCCAGGGTTCAGCCCCAGCATTTT. The encoded protein is CASSPKVPSDGGARVQPQHF.

This chain uses TRBV27 with TRBJ1-6, with 9 bases lining up with TRBD1. V dropped 6 bases and J dropped 10; count of bases not matched to a gene: 7. Germline V gives CDR1 MNHEY, CDR2 SMNVEV (reference sequence). CDR3 length: 14 residues. The CDR3 here is CASSGTGNRSPLHF. The CDR3 bases are TGTGCCAGCAGCGGGACAGGGAATCGCTCACCCCTCCACTTT.

The J gene is TRBJ2-5, the V gene TRBV30; 9 bases map to TRBD1. Germline loops: CDR1 GTSNPN, CDR2 SVGIG (reference sequence). With V trimmed by 3 bases and J by 5 bases, 4 bases remained unmatched. CDR3 length: 13 residues. CDR3 DNA: TGTGCCTGGAGCCACAGGGGGCCGGAGACCCAGTACTTC. It codes for CAWSHRGPETQYF. Filled out from reference TRBV30 and TRBJ2-5, the complete variable domain reads SQTIHQWPATLVQPVGSPLSLECTVEGTSNPNLYWYRQAAGRGLQLLFYSVGIGQISSEVPQNLSASRPQDRQFILSSKKLLLSDSGFYLCAWSHRGPETQYFGPGTRLLVL.

The rearrangement joins TRBV27 to TRBJ2-1, with TRBD1 matching over 11 bases. The CDR3 sequence is 18 residues long. In germline, CDR1 is MNHEY, CDR2 SMNVEV (reference sequence). V shed 1 base, J shed 3 bases, and the junction held 8 bases outside the gene matches. This chain's CDR3 is CASSLFPPDRGLYNEQFF. CDR3 bases: TGTGCCAGCAGTTTATTCCCTCCGGACAGGGGGCTCTACAATGAGCAGTTCTTC.

As regards this clone: At the DNA level, this CDR3 is encoded by other sequences in the same sample as well. The gene calls are TRBV9 and TRBJ1-2; 8 bases align to TRBD1. The CDR3 sequence is 14 residues long. Germline V lookup: CDR1 SGDLS, CDR2 YYNGEE. Trimming at V came to 0 bases and at J to 2 bases, leaving 0 bases not matched to a gene. The CDR3 region has the DNA TGTGCCAGCAGCGTAGGGACAGGGAACTATGGCTACACCTTC. As protein: CASSVGTGNYGYTF.

The chain joins TRBV6-2 or TRBV6-3 to TRBJ1-2; D not certain. Germline CDR1 reads MNHEY; CDR2 reads SVGEGT. The V end was cut by 2 bases, the J end by 6 bases, with 7 bases between. The CDR3 loop spans 12 amino acids. The DNA of the CDR3 is TGTGCCAGCAGTTACGGTACAGATGGCTACACCTTC. It encodes CASSYGTDGYTF.

The chain joins TRBV5-1 to TRBJ2-3; D is unresolved. CDR3 length: 16 residues. Germline V gives CDR1 SGHRS, CDR2 YFSETQ. The V gene lost 5 bases and the J gene lost 0 bases, with 16 bases spanning the gap. As DNA, the CDR3 is TGCGCCAGCAGTAATGTAGGCATCGCTAGCACAGATACGCAGTATTTT. Protein: CASSNVGIASTDTQYF. The full variable domain, rest sourced from reference TRBV5-1 and TRBJ2-3, is KAGVTQTPRYLIKTRGQQVTLSCSPISGHRSVSWYQQTPGQGLQFLFEYFSETQRNKGNFPGRFSGRQFSNSRSEMNVSTLELGDSALYLCASSNVGIASTDTQYFGPGTRLTVL.

The gene calls are TRBV2 and TRBJ1-6; D is undetermined. V shed 9 bases and J shed 8 bases, with 14 bases lying between them. The CDR3 has 13 residues. Germline loops: CDR1 SNHLY, CDR2 FYNNEI. The DNA for the CDR3 is TGTGCCAGACAGACCGGGTTCGATTCACCCCTCCACTTT. Translating it yields CARQTGFDSPLHF.

J is TRBJ1-5 and V is TRBV12-5; 8 positions match TRBD1. The CDR3 totals 21 residues. CDR1 and CDR2 from the germline V gene are LGHNT and FRNRAP. J was trimmed by 4 bases and V by 0 bases; bases with no gene match: 20. The DNA of the CDR3 is TGTGCTAGTGGTTTGGTCACTACTAGACAGGGGAGACGGGCCCTGAATCAGCCCCAGCATTTT. As protein: CASGLVTTRQGRRALNQPQHF. Full variable domain (outside the CDR3, taken from reference TRBV12-5 and TRBJ1-5): DARVTQTPRHKVTEMGQEVTMRCQPILGHNTVFWYRQTMMQGLELLAYFRNRAPLDDSGMPKDRFSAEMPDATLATLKIQPSEPRDSAVYFCASGLVTTRQGRRALNQPQHFGDGTRLSIL.

Only a few counts were recorded for this clone. The chain couples TRBV7-8 to TRBJ2-7; D possibly corresponds to TRBD2 (6 bases). The CDR3 is made up of 14 amino acids. Germline V lookup: CDR1 SGHVS, CDR2 FQNEAQ. The V end was cut by 1 base, the J end by 4 bases, with 11 bases between. The CDR3 DNA follows: TGTGCCAGCAGCTTAGTTGGCGGGGTGTACGAGCAGTACTTC. Its translation is CASSLVGGVYEQYF. The full variable domain, with the rest looked up from reference TRBV7-8 and TRBJ2-7, is GAGVSQSPRYKVAKRGQDVALRCDPISGHVSLFWYQQALGQGPEFLTYFQNEAQLDKSGLPSDRFFAERPEGSVSTLKIQRTQQEDSAVYLCASSLVGGVYEQYFGPGTRLTVT.

J is TRBJ2-5 and V is TRBV19, with 7 bases identical to TRBD1. CDR3 size: 14 residues. In germline, CDR1 is LNHDA, CDR2 SQIVND (reference sequence). The ends lost 5 bases at V and 1 base at J; junction bases unmatched: 4. The CDR3 bases are TGTGCCAGTAGTGTCGGGACAGTCCAAGAGACCCAGTACTTC. Translated: CASSVGTVQETQYF.

V gene TRBV7-8 combines with J gene TRBJ1-5; no clear D gene. Germline CDR1 is SGHVS and CDR2 is FQNEAQ. The CDR3 runs 15 residues. Trimming shortened V by 5 bases and J by 3 bases, and 14 bases separated the two germline ends. CDR3 amino acids: CASSRTRAPNQPQHF. In DNA, the CDR3 is TGTGCCAGCAGCCGTACCCGGGCCCCCAATCAGCCCCAGCATTTT.

This clone was detected only once. The V gene is TRBV27, the J gene TRBJ2-7; tentatively, D is TRBD2 (6 bases). The CDR3 length is 16 residues. Trimming pared 4 bases from V and 2 bases from J, leaving 18 bases between. The germline CDR1 and CDR2 sequences are MNHEY and SMNVEV (reference sequence). The CDR3 loop reads CASSSSSGPITYEQYF. DNA of the CDR3: TGTGCCAGCAGTTCGTCGAGCGGGCCTATTACCTACGAGCAGTACTTC.

The chain employs TRBV12-3 or TRBV12-4 and TRBJ2-7; perhaps TRBD1 as D (5 bases). The V and J ends lost 5 bases and 5 bases respectively, with 10 bases between them. The CDR3 is made up of 12 amino acids. The CDR3 region is CASSARAHEQYF. The CDR3 coding sequence is TGTGCCAGCAGTGCCAGGGCCCACGAGCAGTACTTC.

This rearrangement joins TRBV28 to TRBJ2-5; 7 nucleotides agree with TRBD1. The CDR3 is made up of 16 amino acids. CDR1 is MDHEN, CDR2 SYDVKM, per germline. The trim removed 7 bases at V and 5 bases at J, leaving 16 bases unmatched. For the CDR3, the DNA is TGTGCCAGCAAGTTAGGGCGAACAGGGGCCCGGGAGACCCAGTACTTC. Protein sequence: CASKLGRTGARETQYF.

This clone was observed once. The V and J genes are TRBV9 and TRBJ2-1, with 10 bases fitting TRBD1. The CDR3 sequence is 15 residues long. V was clipped by 7 bases and J by 6 bases; unmatched bases: 10. Germline CDR1 and CDR2: SGDLS and YYNGEE. The CDR3 loop is CASSPGTGVFNEQFF. CDR3 DNA sequence: TGTGCCAGCTCACCCGGGACAGGGGTCTTCAATGAGCAGTTCTTC. The variable domain in full, completed from reference TRBV9 and TRBJ2-1, reads DSGVTQTPKHLITATGQRVTLRCSPRSGDLSVYWYQQSLDQGLQFLIQYYNGEERAKGNILERFSAQQFPDLHSELNLSSLELGDSALYFCASSPGTGVFNEQFFGPGTRLTVL.

The chain links TRBV5-1 to TRBJ1-1; no clear D. CDR1 and CDR2 from the germline V gene are SGHRS and YFSETQ. The CDR3 covers 13 residues. Deletions cut 6 bases from V and 1 base from J, with 10 bases between. CDR3 nucleotides: TGCGCCAGCAACGACGGTGAGAACACTGAAGCTTTCTTT. Translated, it gives CASNDGENTEAFF.